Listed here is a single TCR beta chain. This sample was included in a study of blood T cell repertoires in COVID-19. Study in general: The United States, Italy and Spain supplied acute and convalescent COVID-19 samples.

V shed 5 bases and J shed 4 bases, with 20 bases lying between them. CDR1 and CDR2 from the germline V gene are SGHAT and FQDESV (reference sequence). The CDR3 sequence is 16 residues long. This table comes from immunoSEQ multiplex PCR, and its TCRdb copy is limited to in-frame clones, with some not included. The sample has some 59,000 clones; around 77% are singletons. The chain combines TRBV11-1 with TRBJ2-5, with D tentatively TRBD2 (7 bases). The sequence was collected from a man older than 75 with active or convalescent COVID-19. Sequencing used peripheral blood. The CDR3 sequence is CASSPRDGGLSETQYF. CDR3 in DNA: TGTGCCAGCAGCCCCCGTGACGGGGGGCTATCAGAGACCCAGTACTTC. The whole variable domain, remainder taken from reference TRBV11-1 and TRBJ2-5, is EAEVAQSPRYKITEKSQAVAFWCDPISGHATLYWYRQILGQGPELLVQFQDESVVDDSQLPKDRFSAERLKGVDSTLKIQPAELGDSAMYLCASSPRDGGLSETQYFGPGTRLLVL.